This TCR beta chain came from a study of T cell responses to AZD1222 COVID-19 vaccine. The study, taken as a whole, reports: Only a handful of individuals given AZD1222 were seropositive at baseline. Donors were mostly white British, more females; clonal diversity possibly underestimated.

This CDR3 comprises 15 residues. Germline V CDR1 and CDR2: SGHRS, YFSETQ. V lost 3 bases, J lost 0 bases, and 10 bases lay in between. Some clones are missing from TCRdb's copy, which holds only in-frame ones; the method was immunoSEQ multiplex PCR. The table lists about 100,000 clones, more than 70% of them singletons. A word on this clone: The antigen is not known.

The source was peripheral blood, collected on day 0 of MenACWY control vaccination. The source of this sequence is an adult in good health. The rearrangement links TRBV5-1 to TRBJ2-1; D is possibly TRBD2 (5 bases). CDR3 nucleotides: TGCGCCAGCAGCTCGTCCGGGGACTCCTACAATGAGCAGTTCTTC. Its translation is CASSSSGDSYNEQFF.